The sequence of this TCR beta chain was determined in a study of T-cell reconstitution after alpha-beta-depleted transplantation in children. The CDR3 totals 15 residues. Germline lookup yields CDR1 SGHRS and CDR2 YFSETQ. V was clipped by 5 bases and J by 8 bases; unmatched bases: 13. Researchers prepared the TCRbeta library using unique molecular identifiers, the study reports. From the PCR reads, TCRdb called clonotypes with MiXCR, one entry per CDR3 protein. Of nearly 550,000 distinct CDR3 sequences in the sample, about 16% are singletons; the top ten hold around 3.3%. The TCR comes from a human donor who donated a stem cell graft to a child with acute lymphoblastic leukemia. The specimen was PBMCs from the stem cell graft donor, collected from the stem cell graft. This chain uses TRBV5-1 with TRBJ2-1, with TRBD2 matching 7 bases. CDR3 sequence reads: CASSQGGRVGDEQFF. DNA for the CDR3: TGCGCCAGCAGTCAAGGTGGGAGGGTAGGCGATGAGCAGTTCTTC.